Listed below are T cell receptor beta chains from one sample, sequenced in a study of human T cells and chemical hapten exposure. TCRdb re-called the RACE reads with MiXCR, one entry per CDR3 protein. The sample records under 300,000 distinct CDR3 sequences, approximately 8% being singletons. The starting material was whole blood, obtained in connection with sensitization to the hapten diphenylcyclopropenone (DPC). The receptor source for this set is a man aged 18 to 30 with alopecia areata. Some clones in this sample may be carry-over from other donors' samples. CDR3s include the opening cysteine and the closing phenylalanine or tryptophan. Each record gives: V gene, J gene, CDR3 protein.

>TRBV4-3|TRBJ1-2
CASSQRRGASSGYTF
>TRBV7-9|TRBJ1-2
CASSLDGTAGYTF
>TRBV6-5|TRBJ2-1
CASSYLQRNEQFF
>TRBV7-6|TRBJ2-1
CASSPRLAGGLSYNEQFF
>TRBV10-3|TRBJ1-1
CAISESWYEAFF
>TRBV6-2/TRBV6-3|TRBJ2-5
CASRKVIQETQYF
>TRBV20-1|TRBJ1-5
CSARRRQTGALLPNQPQHF
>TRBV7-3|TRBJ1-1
CASSSDRAVGTEAFF
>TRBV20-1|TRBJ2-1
CSAVTSGVSVEQFF
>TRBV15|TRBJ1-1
CATSGATDEAFF
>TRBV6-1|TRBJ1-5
CASTNGDGYQPQHF
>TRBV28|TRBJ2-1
CASSLNSERGGPYEQFF
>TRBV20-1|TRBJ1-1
CSATRTLGTEAFF
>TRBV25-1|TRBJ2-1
CASSQPGPTMGQFF
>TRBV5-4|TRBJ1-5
CASSSRPGDYSNQPQHF
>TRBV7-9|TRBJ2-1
CASSPPSDRYNEQFF
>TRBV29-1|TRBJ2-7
CSVLADRTYEQYF
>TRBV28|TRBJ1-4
CASSSHQWANEKLFF
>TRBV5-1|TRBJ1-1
CASSSEQGRSGMNTEAFF
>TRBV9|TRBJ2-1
CASSVGEFGGSYNEQFF
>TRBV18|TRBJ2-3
CASSPLPGTDTQYF
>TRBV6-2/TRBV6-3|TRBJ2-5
CASSSRLAETQYF
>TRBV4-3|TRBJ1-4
CASSQDGQPATNEKLFF
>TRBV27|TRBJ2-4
CASSTTGTLAKNIQYF
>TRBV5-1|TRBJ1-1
CASSTTGEGAFF
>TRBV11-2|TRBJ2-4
CASTRTQKNIQYF
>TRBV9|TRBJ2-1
CASSGRQSVWDNEQFF
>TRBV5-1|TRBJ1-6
CASSLASGTGVSPLHF
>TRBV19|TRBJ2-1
CASSIGLINDGSYNEQFF
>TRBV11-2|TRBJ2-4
CASSLDAGLAKNIQYF
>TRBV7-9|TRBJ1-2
CASSLQTGSYGYTF
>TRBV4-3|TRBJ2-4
CASSQDYLNIQYF
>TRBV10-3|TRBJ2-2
CAISESRGIESGELFF
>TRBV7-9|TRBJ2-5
CASSLGDRDKETQYF
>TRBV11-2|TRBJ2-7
CASRSIQGRPSYEQYF
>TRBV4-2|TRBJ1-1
CASSQEGSAGHSEAFF
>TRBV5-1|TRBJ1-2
CASSLLAGSNYGYTF
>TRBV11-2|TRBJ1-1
CASSPKWGQKNTEAFF
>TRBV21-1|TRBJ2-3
CASKTSGGSDTQYF
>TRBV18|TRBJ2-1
CASSSLAEGGNEQFF
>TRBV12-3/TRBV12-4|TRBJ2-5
CASSPSEGNFIMETQYF
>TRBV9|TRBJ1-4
CASSARVLDKDPWVEEKLFF
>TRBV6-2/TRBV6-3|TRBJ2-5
CASIRGTGGETQYF
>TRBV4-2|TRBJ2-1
CASSLTRGGVSSYNEQFF
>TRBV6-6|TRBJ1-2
CAISGPGAPTYGYTF
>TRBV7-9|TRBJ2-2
CASSLARPSNTGELFF
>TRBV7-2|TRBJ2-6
CASRAFQGSIGANVLTF
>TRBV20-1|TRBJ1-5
CSARLSFLRGGRFGNQPQHF
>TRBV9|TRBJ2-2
CASSSRTSENTGELFF
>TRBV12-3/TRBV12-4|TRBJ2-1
CASSSKGGSLQFF
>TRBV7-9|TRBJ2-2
CASSSRGRHTGELFF
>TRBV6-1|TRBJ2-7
CASRQQGTHEQYF
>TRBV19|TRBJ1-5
CASSRGTTIQPQHF
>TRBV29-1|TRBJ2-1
CSVANEQFF
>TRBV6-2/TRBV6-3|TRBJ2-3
CASSYLRLEDTQYF